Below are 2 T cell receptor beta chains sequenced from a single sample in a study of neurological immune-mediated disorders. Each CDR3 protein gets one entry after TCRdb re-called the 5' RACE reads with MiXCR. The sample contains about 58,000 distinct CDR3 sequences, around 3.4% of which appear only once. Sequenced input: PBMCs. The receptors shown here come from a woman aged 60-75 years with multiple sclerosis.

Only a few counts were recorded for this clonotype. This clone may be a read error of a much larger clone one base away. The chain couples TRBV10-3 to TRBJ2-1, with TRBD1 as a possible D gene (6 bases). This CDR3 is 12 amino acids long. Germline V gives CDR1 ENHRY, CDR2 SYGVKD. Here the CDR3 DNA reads TGTGACACCAGGACAGACTACAATGAGCAGTTCTTC. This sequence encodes CDTRTDYNEQFF.

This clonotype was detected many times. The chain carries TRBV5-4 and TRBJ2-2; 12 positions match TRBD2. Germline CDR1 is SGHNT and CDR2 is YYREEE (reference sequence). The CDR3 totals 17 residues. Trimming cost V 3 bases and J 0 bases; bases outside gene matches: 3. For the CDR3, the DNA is TGTGCCAGCAGCTCGAGACTAGCGGGGGCGAACACCGGGGAGCTGTTTTTT. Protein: CASSSRLAGANTGELFF.